The sequence of this TCR beta chain was determined in a study of blood T cell repertoires in COVID-19 (TCRdb year 2020). Regarding the study in general: The collaborator samples originated in the United States, Italy and Spain and spanned the acute and convalescent phases of COVID-19. The prospective study material was composed of cDNA or gDNA derived from T cells, B-cell-depleted T cells, or PBMCs. Deeply sampled blood TCRbeta repertoires from subjects exposed to, actively infected with, or recovered from COVID-19 were included in the dataset. The repertoires were released in a freely available public database meant as a resource for research on the immune response to SARS-CoV-2. The samples were drawn from the first 160 participants of the ongoing ImmuneRACE study and from 950 to 1,500 subjects provided by 6 global collaborators. Nearly every sample came with metadata listing a de-identified subject ID, COVID-19 status, age in years and sex. Where HLA class I and class II types were available, the types were taken from metadata supplied by the sample provider, not from assay-based typing.

CDR1 and CDR2 are drawn from the germline V gene: SGHRS, YFSETQ. Compared with germline, V lacks 4 bases and J lacks 2 bases; bases without a gene match: 12. The CDR3, from cysteine to phenylalanine, totals 17 residues. This entry keeps only the CDR3 DNA: 51 bases, framed from base 1. Each collaborating institution followed its own protocols to collect whole blood in K2EDTA tubes. For TCRbeta analysis, collaborator samples were shipped as frozen whole blood, as isolated PBMCs, or as DNA extracted from either sample type. TCRbeta CDR3 regions were amplified from genomic DNA by means of the immunoSEQ Assay, a bias-controlled multiplex PCR. Per the original workflow: The number of nucleated cells in each sample was estimated by amplification of reference gene primers within the assay. To quantify the absolute abundance of each unique TCRbeta CDR3 rearrangement, sequence reads were collapsed and filtered. Productive Simpson clonality was computed per sample as the square root of Simpson's diversity index over productive rearrangements. The table comes from immuneACCESS by way of TCRdb, which keeps in-frame sequences with V and J called. Part of the clones is missing from these tables; in studies checked, under half for an unresolved V gene and the rest for unknown reasons. Clone size and the V and J calls come from that table; the DNA yielded D and trimming. This sample gives roughly 100,000 clones in total; about 90% of them show up just once. Roughly 3.6% of the sample lies in the top ten.

A word on this clone: Its antigen specificity is not known. Base qualities are not provided; no much larger clone lies one nucleotide away.

Results the study describes overall, beyond this receptor: The amount of clinical and demographic metadata varied by source and participant and was provided uncurated.

In this chain, TRBV5-1 is recombined with TRBJ1-2; TRBD1 agrees with 9 junctional bases. This receptor was obtained from an older woman with acute or convalescent COVID-19. The specimen was peripheral blood. CDR3 protein: CASSAGQGRIQNYGYTF. The DNA is as follows: TGCGCCAGCAGCGCCGGACAGGGGCGAATACAAAACTATGGCTACACCTTC.